The 18 T cell receptor beta chains given below trace back to one sample, sequenced in a study of siplizumab effects on memory and regulatory T cells. Assay used: immunoSEQ multiplex PCR; TCRdb lists only in-frame clones, some missing. This table has about 120,000 clones, around 93% appearing once. Input material: non-Treg CD4+ T cells sorted from blood. These receptors were obtained from a human donor in good health.

In this sample, this clone turned up once. The rearrangement links TRBV7-3 to TRBJ2-1, with 7 bases lining up with TRBD2. V shed 2 bases, J shed 4 bases, and the junction held 5 bases outside the gene matches. Germline CDR1 reads SGHTA; CDR2 reads FQGTGA. The CDR3 spans 15 residues. CDR3 in amino acids: CASSLFGGSYNEQFF. The CDR3, as DNA: TGTGCCAGCAGCTTATTCGGGGGGAGTTACAATGAGCAGTTCTTC.

The V call is TRBV4-1, the J call TRBJ1-6; no clear D. This CDR3 has 13 residues. The germline V gene encodes CDR1 MGHRA and CDR2 YSYEKL. Trimming took off 4 bases at V and 7 bases at J, with 8 bases between the two ends. This chain's CDR3 is CASSPQGNSPLHF. The CDR3 DNA follows: TGCGCCAGCAGCCCGCAAGGGAATTCACCCCTCCACTTT.

The chain is built from TRBV20-1 and TRBJ1-3; tentative D call: TRBD1 (6 bases). The germline CDR1 and CDR2 sequences are DFQATT and SNEGSKA (reference sequence). V was cut by 5 bases and J by 7 bases, with 9 bases left in between. CDR3 length: 11 amino acids. The DNA for the CDR3 is TGCAGTGCTCCACAGGGTAACACCATATATTTT. Translation: CSAPQGNTIYF.

The chain has TRBV7-7 and TRBJ1-6, with D uncertain. The CDR3 length is 18 residues. Trimming stripped 5 bases from V and 5 bases from J, with 22 bases between. Per the germline V gene, CDR1 is SSHAT and CDR2 is FNYEAQ (reference sequence). CDR3 protein: CASSTSRSTGGNNSPLHF. Written as DNA, the CDR3 is TGTGCCAGCAGCACTTCGCGTAGTACCGGTGGGAATAATTCACCCCTCCACTTT.

This chain uses TRBV27 with TRBJ2-1; unclear D gene. V gave up 3 bases and J gave up 8 bases, with 5 bases separating them. The CDR3 totals 11 residues. Germline CDR1 reads MNHEY; CDR2 reads SMNVEV (reference sequence). CDR3 sequence: CASSFKDEQFF. CDR3 nucleotide sequence: TGTGCCAGCAGTTTTAAGGATGAGCAGTTCTTC.

J is TRBJ2-3 and V is TRBV19; perhaps TRBD1 as D (6 bases). The CDR3 totals 13 residues. V lost 10 bases, J lost 4 bases, and 15 bases lay in between. From germline, CDR1 is LNHDA and CDR2 SQIVND (reference sequence). CDR3 coding DNA: TGTGCCACGAGTACAGGGTTCCCAGATACGCAGTATTTT. It encodes CATSTGFPDTQYF.

The chain joins TRBV10-3 to TRBJ1-2; D is perhaps TRBD1 (6 bases). The CDR3 has 15 residues. V was cut by 0 bases and J by 4 bases, with 12 bases left in between. Germline V gives CDR1 ENHRY, CDR2 SYGVKD. CDR3 residues: CAISESSGESYGYTF. The DNA for the CDR3 is TGTGCCATCAGTGAGTCGTCAGGGGAGAGCTATGGCTACACCTTC.

This chain uses TRBV19 with TRBJ2-2; the match to TRBD2 covers 9 bases. This CDR3 is built from 15 residues. V shed 7 bases and J 0 bases; nucleotides not matched to a gene: 3. Germline V gene data show CDR1 as LNHDA and CDR2 as SQIVND (reference sequence). CDR3 in DNA: TGTGCCAGTAAGAGCGGGGGGCCGAACACCGGGGAGCTGTTTTTT. Amino acid sequence: CASKSGGPNTGELFF.

This chain links TRBV11-3 with TRBJ2-7; 8 nucleotides line up with TRBD2. Germline V gene lookup returns CDR1 SGHNT and CDR2 YENEEA. After removal of 3 bases from V and 4 bases from J, the junction contained 11 bases not matched to a gene. The CDR3 covers 16 residues. In DNA, the CDR3 is TGTGCCAGCAGCTTTCTCGGCCGGGGGGGCTGGTACGAGCAGTACTTC. Translation: CASSFLGRGGWYEQYF.

The CDR3 DNA reads as TGTGCCAGCTCACCGGGGGTAGCGGGGGGATCAACCTACGAGCAGTACTTC. This sequence encodes CASSPGVAGGSTYEQYF. This rearrangement joins TRBV18 to TRBJ2-7; 10 nucleotides line up with TRBD2. The length of the CDR3 is 17 residues. The germline V gene has CDR1 KGHSH and CDR2 LQKENI. V was clipped by 3 bases and J by 2 bases; unmatched bases: 10.

J is TRBJ1-6 and V is TRBV2, with 10 bases matching TRBD1. From germline, CDR1 is SNHLY and CDR2 FYNNEI. This CDR3 is 16 amino acids long. The junction had 9 bases not matched to a gene; V was cut back by 6 bases and J by 7 bases. CDR3 residues: CASSTGTGVRNSPLHF. The CDR3 bases are TGTGCCAGCAGCACCGGGACAGGGGTTAGGAATTCACCCCTCCACTTT.

The chain combines TRBV5-1 with TRBJ2-5, with 9 positions matching TRBD1. V lost 4 bases, J lost 1 base, and 11 bases stayed unmatched. This CDR3 contains 17 residues. Germline V gene lookup returns CDR1 SGHRS and CDR2 YFSETQ. CDR3 protein: CASSAGQGSPRQETQYF. The CDR3 coding sequence is TGCGCCAGCAGCGCGGGACAGGGAAGTCCCCGCCAAGAGACCCAGTACTTC.

CDR3: CASRRGGRSYEQYF. The CDR3 DNA follows: TGTGCCAGCCGCCGCGGGGGGCGGTCCTACGAGCAGTACTTC. V and J are TRBV28 and TRBJ2-7, with 8 bases matching TRBD2. With V trimmed by 8 bases and J by 1 base, 7 bases remained unmatched. CDR1 and CDR2 from the germline V gene are MDHEN and SYDVKM. The CDR3 is 14 residues long.

The chain employs TRBV9 and TRBJ2-1; 8 nucleotides match TRBD1. Germline V lookup: CDR1 SGDLS, CDR2 YYNGEE. V lost 0 bases to trimming and J lost 5 bases; unmatched junction nucleotides: 4. This CDR3 has 15 residues. The CDR3 nucleotides are TGTGCCAGCAGCGTAGTCGGACAGGGCCACAATGAGCAGTTCTTC. Translating gives CASSVVGQGHNEQFF.

This clone was observed a single time. CDR3 sequence: CASSELGVYGYTF. The CDR3 DNA sequence: TGTGCCAGCAGTGAATTGGGGGTTTATGGCTACACCTTC. The chain uses TRBV2 and TRBJ1-2, with D possibly being TRBD1 (5 bases). This CDR3 region has 13 residues. Germline CDR1 reads SNHLY; CDR2 reads FYNNEI. The ends were cut back, 2 bases at V and 5 bases at J, with 9 bases in the middle.

The table lists this clone with a count of one. This chain joins TRBV4-2 and TRBJ1-5; D is undetermined. Germline loops: CDR1 LGHNA, CDR2 YNFKEQ. The CDR3 totals 13 residues. The V and J ends lost 0 bases and 7 bases respectively, with 7 bases between them. The CDR3 here is CASSQEIAQPQHF. The DNA of the CDR3 is TGTGCCAGCAGCCAAGAGATTGCGCAGCCCCAGCATTTT.

Only one count was recorded for this clone. The CDR3 is CASSQGAGIGTEAFF. As DNA, the CDR3 is TGCGCCAGCAGCCAAGGGGCAGGGATAGGTACTGAAGCTTTCTTT. The chain employs TRBV4-1 and TRBJ1-1; D might be TRBD1 (5 bases). Germline CDR1 and CDR2: MGHRA and YSYEKL. The CDR3 length is 15 residues. The V gene lost 1 base and the J gene lost 5 bases, with 14 bases spanning the gap.

The V call is TRBV7-3, the J call TRBJ2-1, with D possibly matching TRBD2 (6 bases). Germline V CDR1 and CDR2: SGHTA, FQGTGA. The CDR3 spans 16 residues. V was pared by 2 bases and J by 7 bases, with 18 bases between. CDR3 sequence reads: CASSLGRGAPGNEQFF. The CDR3 coding sequence is TGTGCCAGCAGCTTAGGGCGGGGCGCCCCGGGAAATGAGCAGTTCTTC.